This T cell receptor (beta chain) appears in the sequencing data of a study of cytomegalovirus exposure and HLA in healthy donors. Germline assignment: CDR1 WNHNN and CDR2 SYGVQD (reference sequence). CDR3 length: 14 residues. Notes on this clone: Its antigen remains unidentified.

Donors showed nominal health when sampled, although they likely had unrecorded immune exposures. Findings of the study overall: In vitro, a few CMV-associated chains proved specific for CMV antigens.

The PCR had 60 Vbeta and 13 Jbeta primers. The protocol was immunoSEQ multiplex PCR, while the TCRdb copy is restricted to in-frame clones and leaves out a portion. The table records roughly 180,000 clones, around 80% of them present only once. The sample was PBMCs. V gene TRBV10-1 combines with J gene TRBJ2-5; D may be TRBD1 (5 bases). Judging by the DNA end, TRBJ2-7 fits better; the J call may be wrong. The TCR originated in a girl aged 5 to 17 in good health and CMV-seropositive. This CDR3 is CASSDRDWPYEQYF. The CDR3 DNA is TGCGCCAGCAGTGACAGGGATTGGCCCTACGAGCAGTACTTC.